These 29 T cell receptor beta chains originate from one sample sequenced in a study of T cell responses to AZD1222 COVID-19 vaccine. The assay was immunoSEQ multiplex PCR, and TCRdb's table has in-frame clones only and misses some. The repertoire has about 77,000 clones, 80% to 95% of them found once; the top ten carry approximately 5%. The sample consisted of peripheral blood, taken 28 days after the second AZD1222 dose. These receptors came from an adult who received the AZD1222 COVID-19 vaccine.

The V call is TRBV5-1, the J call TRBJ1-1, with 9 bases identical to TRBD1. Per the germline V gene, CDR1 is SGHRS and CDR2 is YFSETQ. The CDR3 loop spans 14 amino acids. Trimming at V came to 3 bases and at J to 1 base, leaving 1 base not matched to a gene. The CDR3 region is CASSSGQGNTEAFF. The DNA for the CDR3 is TGCGCCAGCAGCTCGGGACAGGGGAACACTGAAGCTTTCTTT.

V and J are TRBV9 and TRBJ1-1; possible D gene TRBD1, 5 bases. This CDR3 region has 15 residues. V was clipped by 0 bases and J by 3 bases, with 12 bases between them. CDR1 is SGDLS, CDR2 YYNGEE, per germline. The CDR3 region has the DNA TGTGCCAGCAGCGTAGCGGGCAGGGAGTACACTGAAGCTTTCTTT. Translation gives CASSVAGREYTEAFF.

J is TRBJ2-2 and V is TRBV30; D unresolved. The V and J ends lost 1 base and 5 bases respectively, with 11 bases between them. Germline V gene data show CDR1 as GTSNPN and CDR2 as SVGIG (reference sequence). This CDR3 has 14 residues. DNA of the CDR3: TGTGCCTGGAGTGGAGTAGCAGCGACCGGGGAGCTGTTTTTT. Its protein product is CAWSGVAATGELFF. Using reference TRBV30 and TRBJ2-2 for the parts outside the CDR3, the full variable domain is SQTIHQWPATLVQPVGSPLSLECTVEGTSNPNLYWYRQAAGRGLQLLFYSVGIGQISSEVPQNLSASRPQDRQFILSSKKLLLSDSGFYLCAWSGVAATGELFFGEGSRLTVL.

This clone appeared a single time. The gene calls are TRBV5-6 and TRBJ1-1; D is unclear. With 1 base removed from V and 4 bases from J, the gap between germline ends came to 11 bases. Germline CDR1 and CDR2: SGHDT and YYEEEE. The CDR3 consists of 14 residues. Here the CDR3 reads CASSLIGWSTEAFF. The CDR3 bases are TGTGCCAGCAGCTTGATAGGGTGGAGCACTGAAGCTTTCTTT.

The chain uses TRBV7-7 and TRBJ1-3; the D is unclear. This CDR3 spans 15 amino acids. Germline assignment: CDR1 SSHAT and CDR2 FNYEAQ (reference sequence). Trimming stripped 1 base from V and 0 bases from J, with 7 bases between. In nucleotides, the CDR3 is TGTGCCAGCAGCTTAGACCAGCACTCTGGAAACACCATATATTTT. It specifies CASSLDQHSGNTIYF.

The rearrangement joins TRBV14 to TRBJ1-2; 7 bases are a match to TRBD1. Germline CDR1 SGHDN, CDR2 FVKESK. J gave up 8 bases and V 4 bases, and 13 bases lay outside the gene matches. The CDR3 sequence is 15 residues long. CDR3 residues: CASSRNPGQVYGYTF. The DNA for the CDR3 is TGTGCCAGCAGCCGCAATCCAGGACAGGTTTACGGCTACACCTTC.

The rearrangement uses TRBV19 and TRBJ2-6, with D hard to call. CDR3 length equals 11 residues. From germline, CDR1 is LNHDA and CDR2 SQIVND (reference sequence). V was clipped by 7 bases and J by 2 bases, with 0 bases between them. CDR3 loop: CASTGANVLTF. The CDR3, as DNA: TGTGCCAGTACTGGGGCCAACGTCCTGACTTTC.

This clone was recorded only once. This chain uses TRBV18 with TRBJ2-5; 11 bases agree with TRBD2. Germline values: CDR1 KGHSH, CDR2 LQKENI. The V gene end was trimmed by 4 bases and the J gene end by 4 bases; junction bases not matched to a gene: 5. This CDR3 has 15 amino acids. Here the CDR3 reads CASSLHSGRVETQYF. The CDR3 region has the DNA TGTGCCAGCTCACTCCATAGCGGGAGGGTAGAGACCCAGTACTTC.

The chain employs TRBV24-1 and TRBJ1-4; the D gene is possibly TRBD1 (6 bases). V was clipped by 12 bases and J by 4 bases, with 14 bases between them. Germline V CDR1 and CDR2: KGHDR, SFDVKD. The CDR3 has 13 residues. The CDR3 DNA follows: TGTGCCGGGCCGACAGGAAATAATGAAAAACTGTTTTTT. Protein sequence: CAGPTGNNEKLFF.

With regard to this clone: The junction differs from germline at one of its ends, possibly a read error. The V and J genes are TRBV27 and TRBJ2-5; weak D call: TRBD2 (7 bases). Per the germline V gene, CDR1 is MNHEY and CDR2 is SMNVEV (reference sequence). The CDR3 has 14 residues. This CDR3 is CASCLARGGETQYF. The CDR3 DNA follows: TGTGCCAGCTGTTTAGCGAGGGGGGGGGAGACCCAGTACTTC.

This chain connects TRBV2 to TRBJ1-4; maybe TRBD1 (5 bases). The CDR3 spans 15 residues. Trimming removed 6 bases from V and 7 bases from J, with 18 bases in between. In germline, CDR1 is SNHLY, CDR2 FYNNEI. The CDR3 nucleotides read TGTGCCAGCAGCGCCACCGATGTGGGGGTTGAAAAACTGTTTTTT. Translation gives CASSATDVGVEKLFF.

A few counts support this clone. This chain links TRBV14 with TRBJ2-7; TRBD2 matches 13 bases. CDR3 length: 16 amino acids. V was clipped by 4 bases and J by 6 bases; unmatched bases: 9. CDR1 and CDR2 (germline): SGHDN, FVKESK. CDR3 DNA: TGTGCCAGCAGCCCCGACCGGACTAGCGGGAGAGGCGAGCAGTACTTC. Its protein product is CASSPDRTSGRGEQYF.

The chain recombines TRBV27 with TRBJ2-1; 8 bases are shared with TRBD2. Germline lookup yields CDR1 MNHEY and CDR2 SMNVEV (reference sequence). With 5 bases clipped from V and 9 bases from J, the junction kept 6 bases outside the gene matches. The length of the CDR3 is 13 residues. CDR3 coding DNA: TGTGCCAGCAGTCCGGGACTAGACTCTGAGCAGTTCTTC. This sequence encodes CASSPGLDSEQFF.

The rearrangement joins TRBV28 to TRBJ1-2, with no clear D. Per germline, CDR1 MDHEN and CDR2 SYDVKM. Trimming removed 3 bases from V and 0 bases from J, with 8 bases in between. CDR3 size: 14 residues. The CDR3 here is CASSFSIANYGYTF. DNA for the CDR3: TGTGCCAGCAGTTTCTCAATAGCTAACTATGGCTACACCTTC.

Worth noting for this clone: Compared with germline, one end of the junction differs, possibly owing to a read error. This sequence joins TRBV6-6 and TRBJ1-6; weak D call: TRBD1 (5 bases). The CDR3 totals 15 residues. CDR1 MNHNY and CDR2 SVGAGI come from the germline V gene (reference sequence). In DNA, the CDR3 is TGTGCCAGCAGCTACTCCGGCGGGGGGAATTCACCCCTCCACTTT. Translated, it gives CASSYSGGGNSPLHF.

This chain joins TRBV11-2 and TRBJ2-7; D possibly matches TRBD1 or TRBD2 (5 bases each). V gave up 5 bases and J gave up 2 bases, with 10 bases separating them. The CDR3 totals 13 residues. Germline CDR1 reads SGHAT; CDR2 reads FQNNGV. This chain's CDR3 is CASSRGGTYEQYF. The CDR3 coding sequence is TGTGCCAGCAGCCGTGGGGGAACCTACGAGCAGTACTTC.

The DNA for the CDR3 is TGTGCCATCAGTGAGTCGACAAAGTACGAGCAGTACTTC. Translation: CAISESTKYEQYF. J is TRBJ2-7 and V is TRBV10-3; D is uncertain. V was cut by 0 bases and J by 4 bases, with 7 bases left in between. This CDR3 is built from 13 residues. Per germline, CDR1 ENHRY and CDR2 SYGVKD.

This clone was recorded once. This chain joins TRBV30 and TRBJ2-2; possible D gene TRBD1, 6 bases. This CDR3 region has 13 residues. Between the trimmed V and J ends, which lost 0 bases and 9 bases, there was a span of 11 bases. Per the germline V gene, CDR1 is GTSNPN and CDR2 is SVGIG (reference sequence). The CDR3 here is CAWSVQQGRELFF. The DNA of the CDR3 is TGTGCCTGGAGTGTACAACAGGGACGGGAGCTGTTTTTT.

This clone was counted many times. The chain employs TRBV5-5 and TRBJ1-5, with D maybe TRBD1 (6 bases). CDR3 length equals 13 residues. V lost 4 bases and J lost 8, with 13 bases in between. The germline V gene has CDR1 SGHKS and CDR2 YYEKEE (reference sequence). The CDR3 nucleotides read TGTGCCAGCAGCGGGACACCTAAGGAGCCCCAGCATTTT. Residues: CASSGTPKEPQHF.

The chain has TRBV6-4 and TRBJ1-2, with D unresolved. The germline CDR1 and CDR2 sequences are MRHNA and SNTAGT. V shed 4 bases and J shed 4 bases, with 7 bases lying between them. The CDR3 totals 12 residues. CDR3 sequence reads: CASSATLYGYTF. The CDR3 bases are TGTGCCAGCAGTGCAACCCTCTATGGCTACACCTTC.

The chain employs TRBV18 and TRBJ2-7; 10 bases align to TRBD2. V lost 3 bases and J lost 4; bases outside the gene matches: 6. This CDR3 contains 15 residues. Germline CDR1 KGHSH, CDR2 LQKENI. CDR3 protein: CASSPSSGGAYEQYF. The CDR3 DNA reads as TGTGCCAGCTCACCCTCTAGCGGGGGAGCTTACGAGCAGTACTTC. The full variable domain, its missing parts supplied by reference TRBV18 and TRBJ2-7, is NAGVMQNPRHLVRRRGQEARLRCSPMKGHSHVYWYRQLPEEGLKFMVYLQKENIIDESGMPKERFSAEFPKEGPSILRIQQVVRGDSAAYFCASSPSSGGAYEQYFGPGTRLTVT.

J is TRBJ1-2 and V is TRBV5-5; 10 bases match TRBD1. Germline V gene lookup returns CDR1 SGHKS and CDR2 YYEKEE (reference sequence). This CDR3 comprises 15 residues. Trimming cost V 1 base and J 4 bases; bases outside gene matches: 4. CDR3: CASSLWTGGAYGYTF. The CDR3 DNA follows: TGTGCCAGCAGCTTGTGGACAGGGGGGGCCTATGGCTACACCTTC.

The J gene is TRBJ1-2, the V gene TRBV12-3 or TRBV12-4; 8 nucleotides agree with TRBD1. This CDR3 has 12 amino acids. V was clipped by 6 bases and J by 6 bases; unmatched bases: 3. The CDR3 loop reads CASRTGANGYTF. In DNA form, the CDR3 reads TGTGCCAGCAGGACAGGGGCCAATGGCTACACCTTC.

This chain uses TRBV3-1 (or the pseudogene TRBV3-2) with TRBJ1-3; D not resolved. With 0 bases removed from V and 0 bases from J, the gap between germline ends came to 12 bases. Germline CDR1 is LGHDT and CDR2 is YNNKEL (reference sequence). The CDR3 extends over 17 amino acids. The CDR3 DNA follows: TGTGCCAGCAGCCAAGATCGGTACAGCAACTCTGGAAACACCATATATTTT. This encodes CASSQDRYSNSGNTIYF.

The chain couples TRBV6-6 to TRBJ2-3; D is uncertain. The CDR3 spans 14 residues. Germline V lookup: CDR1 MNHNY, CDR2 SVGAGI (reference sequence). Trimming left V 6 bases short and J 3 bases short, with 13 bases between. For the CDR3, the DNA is TGTGCCAGCAGGGGCGGCAGCACAACAGATACGCAGTATTTT. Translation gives CASRGGSTTDTQYF.

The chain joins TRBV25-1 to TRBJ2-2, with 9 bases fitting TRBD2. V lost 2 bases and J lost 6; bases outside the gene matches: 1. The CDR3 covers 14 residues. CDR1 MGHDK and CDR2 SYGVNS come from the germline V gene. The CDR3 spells CASSELAGSGELFF. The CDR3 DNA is TGTGCCAGCAGTGAACTAGCGGGATCCGGGGAGCTGTTTTTT.

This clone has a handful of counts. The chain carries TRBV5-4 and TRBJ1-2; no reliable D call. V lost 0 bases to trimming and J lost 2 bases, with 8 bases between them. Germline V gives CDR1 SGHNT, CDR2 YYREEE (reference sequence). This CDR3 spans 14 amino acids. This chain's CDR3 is CASSLADGNYGYTF. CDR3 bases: TGTGCCAGCAGCTTGGCCGACGGAAACTATGGCTACACCTTC.

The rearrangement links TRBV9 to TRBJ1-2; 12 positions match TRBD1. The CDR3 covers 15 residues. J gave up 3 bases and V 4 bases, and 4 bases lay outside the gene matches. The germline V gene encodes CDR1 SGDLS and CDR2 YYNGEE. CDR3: CASSSGTGGYYGYTF. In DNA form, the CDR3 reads TGTGCCAGCAGCTCCGGGACAGGGGGCTACTATGGCTACACCTTC.

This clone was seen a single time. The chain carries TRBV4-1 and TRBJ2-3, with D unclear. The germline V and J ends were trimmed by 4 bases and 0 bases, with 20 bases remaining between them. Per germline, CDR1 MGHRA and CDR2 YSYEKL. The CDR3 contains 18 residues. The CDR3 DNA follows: TGCGCCAGCAGCCTCCGAGTAAGCAGGAGCGCTAGCACAGATACGCAGTATTTT. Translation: CASSLRVSRSASTDTQYF.